This T cell receptor beta chain was recovered during a study of T cell responses to AZD1222 COVID-19 vaccine. As for this clone: No antigen is known for it.

The CDR3 runs to 14 residues. V lost 7 bases and J lost 0, with 11 bases in between. The germline V gene encodes CDR1 MDHEN and CDR2 SYDVKM. Findings and limits, study-wide: Baseline seropositives among AZD1222 recipients totaled only 5 or 6. Nearly half of the spike-specific TCRs reportedly recognize variant regions that carry no mutations. Sampling captured repertoires only after the peak T cell response. Spike-specific TCR breadth and depth grew following two AZD1222 doses.

The repertoire was sequenced with immunoSEQ multiplex PCR; TCRdb's copy has only in-frame clones and lacks some. The table lists some 130,000 clones, about 90% of them singletons. This chain uses TRBV28 with TRBJ2-3, with D maybe TRBD2 (6 bases). Sequenced material: peripheral blood, taken 28 days after the second AZD1222 dose. This clonotype was obtained from an adult who received the AZD1222 COVID-19 vaccine. The CDR3 DNA sequence: TGTGCCAGCACCCGCGCGGGAAGCACAGATACGCAGTATTTT. As protein: CASTRAGSTDTQYF.